The rows below give T cell receptor beta chains drawn from one sample of a study of T-cell memory formation after mild COVID-19. Each CDR3 protein gets one entry after TCRdb re-called the 5' RACE reads with MiXCR. The sample lists some 260,000 distinct CDR3 sequences, 16% occurring once. Sequencing used PBMCs or a T cell subset sorted from them (not recorded which). The receptors derive from a man aged 18 to 30 who had mild COVID-19 (a few samples of this study predate the infection). Cell type and time point are not known. CDR3s include the opening cysteine and the closing phenylalanine or tryptophan. D genes are given only for firm matches. Only part of the rows carry a size: once, few, many, or a class if the clone is expanded.

v_call	j_call	d_call	clone_size	cdr3_nt	cdr3_aa
TRBV7-9	TRBJ2-1	.	.	TGTGCCAGCATTCGAAGTGGCGGAAACAATGAGCAGTTCTTC	CASIRSGGNNEQFF
TRBV6-6	TRBJ1-5	TRBD1	.	TGTGCCAGCAGGTCCACAGGGGGCGGTCAGCCCCAGCATTTT	CASRSTGGGQPQHF
TRBV10-2	TRBJ1-2	TRBD1	few	TGCGCCAGCAGTGGAGACAGGGATGGCTACACCTTC	CASSGDRDGYTF
TRBV6-6	TRBJ1-5	.	few	TGTGCCAGCAGTTACTCTCGGACAGTAAATCAGCCCCAGCATTTT	CASSYSRTVNQPQHF
TRBV6-2/TRBV6-3	TRBJ2-6	.	.	TGTGCCAGCACGGGGGACCACTCTGGGGCCAACGTACTGACTTTC	CASTGDHSGANVLTF
TRBV5-1	TRBJ2-1	.	few	TGCGCCAGCAGCTTGGAGTCCGAGTACAATGAGCAGTTCTTC	CASSLESEYNEQFF
TRBV12-3/TRBV12-4	TRBJ1-3	.	.	TGTGCCAGCAGTTATCCCATGGGTCCTGGAAACACCATATATTTT	CASSYPMGPGNTIYF
TRBV7-2	TRBJ2-3	.	.	TGTGCCAGCAGCTATTACACAGATACGCAGTATTTT	CASSYYTDTQYF
TRBV10-3	TRBJ1-5	.	few	TGTGCCACCACCCCCGGTGTGGGCTATCAGCCCCAGCATTTT	CATTPGVGYQPQHF
TRBV11-2	TRBJ2-5	.	.	TGTGCCAGCAGCTTTGACCAATGGGGAGAGACCCAGTACTTC	CASSFDQWGETQYF
TRBV5-4	TRBJ2-2	.	.	TGTGCCACCCAAAAAGGGGGGGCGGACGGGGAGCTGTTTTTT	CATQKGGADGELFF
TRBV6-1	TRBJ1-4	.	few	TGTGCCAGCAGGAAGGGGGTTGAAAAACTGTTTTTT	CASRKGVEKLFF
TRBV24-1	TRBJ2-3	TRBD1	few	TGTGCCACCAGTGGCAAACAGGGGGAAGGTACGGATACGCAGTATTTT	CATSGKQGEGTDTQYF
TRBV11-3	TRBJ2-3	.	.	TGTGCCAGCAGCCGAACGGGGGGCCCCACAGATACGCAGTATTTT	CASSRTGGPTDTQYF
TRBV27	TRBJ1-2	.	few	TGTGCCAGCAGTTTATCGCCGGGACGAAACTATGGCTACACCTTC	CASSLSPGRNYGYTF
TRBV4-2	TRBJ2-4	TRBD2	.	TGTGCCAGCAGCCACCGACTAGCGGGGGGGACTGCGGCCAAAAACATTCAGTACTTC	CASSHRLAGGTAAKNIQYF
TRBV4-3	TRBJ2-1	.	few	TGCGCCAGCAGCCAAGATCGACGACTCCCGGGAGAGTTCTTC	CASSQDRRLPGEFF
TRBV19	TRBJ1-1	.	few	TGTGCCAGTAGTGGCAGGGGTGGGGCGAACACTGAAGCTTTCTTT	CASSGRGGANTEAFF
TRBV29-1	TRBJ2-3	TRBD1	few	TGCAGCGTGCGGGGACAGGGTATGGCAGATACGCAGTATTTT	CSVRGQGMADTQYF
TRBV29-1	TRBJ2-1	TRBD1	few	TGCAGCGTTAGCGGACAGGCTTACAATGAGCAGTTCTTC	CSVSGQAYNEQFF
TRBV7-9	TRBJ1-1	.	few	TGTGCCAGCAGCCAAAATGGGGCTTTCTTT	CASSQNGAFF
TRBV11-2	TRBJ2-3	TRBD2	many	TGTGCCAGCAGCTTAGATGAAGGACTAGCGGGTGGAGATACGCAGTATTTT	CASSLDEGLAGGDTQYF